This T cell receptor beta chain comes out of a study of low-dose radiotherapy and immunotherapy resistance in tumors. With TRAV- and TRBV-specific primers, first-strand cDNA was made, covering the alpha and beta chains. Amplification of TCRs used a constant-region primer and V-primer adapter for 20 PCR cycles. Via MiXCR, TCRdb re-called the reads, giving one row per CDR3 protein. The repertoire holds 100,000 or so distinct CDR3 sequences, with just under 9.5% as singletons. Time point here: before trial treatment. This clonotype has ten or more counts. J gave up 4 bases and V 5 bases, and 9 bases lay outside the gene matches. Germline V CDR1 and CDR2: DFQATT, SNEGSKA (reference sequence). The CDR3 has 16 residues.

The receptor comes from a male donor with prostate cancer. The V gene is TRBV20-1, the J gene TRBJ2-7; TRBD2 matches at 15 bases. Sequenced material: PBMCs, taken before treatment. The DNA for the CDR3 is TGCAGTGCTGGGACTAGCGGGAGGAGAGGAGCGTACGAGCAGTACTTC. Protein: CSAGTSGRRGAYEQYF.